This record looks at one T cell receptor (beta chain) sequence and its context. Sequencing was performed with immunoSEQ multiplex PCR; in TCRdb, only in-frame clones are kept and a portion is missing. This table holds fewer than 25,000 clones, around 85% found once. Cyclophosphamide on days +3 and +4 followed busulfan-fludarabine conditioning and a marrow graft. The entry originates in a study of T cells after posttransplantation cyclophosphamide. The V segment lost 5 bases and the J segment 1 base; nucleotides outside the gene matches: 2. Per germline, CDR1 MNHEY and CDR2 SMNVEV (reference sequence). The CDR3 totals 14 residues.

The TCR originated in a female patient aged 25-40 years who received an allogeneic stem cell transplant from an unrelated donor, was CMV-positive, and had no GVHD. The graft donor may be the source of some T cells. The sequencing here drew on PBMCs, taken after allogeneic stem cell transplant with posttransplant cyclophosphamide. The chain combines TRBV27 with TRBJ2-3; 8 bases fit TRBD1. CDR3 protein: CASSPDRGTDTQYF. DNA for the CDR3: TGTGCCAGCAGTCCGGACAGGGGCACAGATACGCAGTATTTT.